The clone carrying this T cell receptor beta chain showed up many times. This specimen comes from a study of T cells in Graves' hyperthyroidism and ophthalmopathy. The germline V and J ends were trimmed by 2 bases and 9 bases, with 14 bases remaining between them. The V gene's germline CDR1 is SGHVS and CDR2 FQNEAQ. The CDR3 spans 14 residues. Researchers amplified the TCR beta CDR3 regions from RNA transcripts. Researchers ran a first-round RT-PCR on the TCR CDR3 using the HTBI primer set. TCRdb fed the multiplex PCR reads into MiXCR, producing one record per CDR3 protein. Among approximately 600,000 distinct CDR3 sequences listed, approximately 15% were seen once.

The chain couples TRBV7-8 to TRBJ2-1, with a possible D match to TRBD2 (6 bases). The sample comprised blood. This TCR derives from a woman between 25 and 40 years old with Graves' hyperthyroidism that later progressed to Graves' ophthalmopathy. The CDR3 loop reads CASSLRGLEGEQFF. The CDR3 bases are TGTGCCAGCAGCTTACGTGGGTTGGAGGGTGAGCAGTTCTTC. The whole variable domain, filled in from reference TRBV7-8 and TRBJ2-1, reads GAGVSQSPRYKVAKRGQDVALRCDPISGHVSLFWYQQALGQGPEFLTYFQNEAQLDKSGLPSDRFFAERPEGSVSTLKIQRTQQEDSAVYLCASSLRGLEGEQFFGPGTRLTVL.